One and the same sample provided the 15 T cell receptor beta chains below, sequenced in a study of Graves' ophthalmopathy and Graves' hyperthyroidism. Amplifying from RNA transcripts, the study obtained TCR beta CDR3 regions. First-round RT-PCR employed HTBI primers, with a second-round multiplex PCR after it. TCRdb used MiXCR to reprocess the multiplex PCR reads, holding one entry per CDR3 protein. The sample shows hundreds of thousands of distinct CDR3 sequences, 20% to 25% of them seen only once. The sequenced material came from peripheral blood. Source of these receptors: a woman younger than 35 with stable Graves' hyperthyroidism. Some clones in this sample may be carry-over from other donors' samples.

In this sample, this clonotype turned up a few times. The V gene is TRBV2, the J gene TRBJ1-6, with 9 bases aligning to TRBD1. The trim removed 4 bases at V and 0 bases at J, leaving 7 bases unmatched. This CDR3 comprises 18 residues. Germline V gene sequence: CDR1 SNHLY, CDR2 FYNNEI. The CDR3 region has the DNA TGTGCCAGCAGTGCACCCGGGACAGGGAGCTCCTATAATTCACCCCTCCACTTT. Protein product: CASSAPGTGSSYNSPLHF.

This clonotype appeared many times. The V and J genes are TRBV11-1 and TRBJ2-7, with a weak D call TRBD2 (5 bases). V dropped 2 bases and J dropped 4 bases, with 18 bases sitting between them. Germline V gene sequence: CDR1 SGHAT, CDR2 FQDESV (reference sequence). There are 16 residues in the CDR3. The CDR3 sequence: CASSLFRGSAKYEQYF. CDR3 coding DNA: TGTGCCAGCAGCTTATTCCGGGGAAGCGCGAAATACGAGCAGTACTTC.

This clonotype was found many times. The rearrangement uses TRBV7-9 and TRBJ2-7, with D possibly being TRBD1 (6 bases). CDR3 length: 15 amino acids. Between the trimmed V and J ends, which lost 1 base and 2 bases, there was a span of 12 bases. CDR1 and CDR2 (germline): SEHNR, FQNEAQ (reference sequence). CDR3 sequence: CASSLGDTAPYEQYF. The CDR3 nucleotides read TGTGCCAGCAGCTTAGGGGACACTGCCCCCTACGAGCAGTACTTC.

This clonotype was counted only a few times. The chain links TRBV12-3 or TRBV12-4 to TRBJ1-5, with TRBD1 identical over 7 bases. The CDR3 extends over 16 amino acids. V lost 7 bases, J lost 4 bases, and 13 bases stayed unmatched. CDR3 nucleotides: TGTGCCAGCACCCTAATCCCAGACAGGGATAATCAGCCCCAGCATTTT. Translated: CASTLIPDRDNQPQHF.

Remarks on this clonotype: This may come from a read error, since a much larger clone is one base off. This sequence joins TRBV12-3 or TRBV12-4 and TRBJ1-5; tentative D call: TRBD1 (5 bases). This CDR3 is 14 amino acids long. CDR3 amino acids: CSSSSTQGNQPQHF. The CDR3 DNA sequence: TGTTCCAGCAGTTCAACGCAGGGAAATCAGCCCCAGCATTTT.

This clonotype was detected only a few times. This chain connects TRBV4-1 to TRBJ2-2, with D possibly being TRBD2 (5 bases). This CDR3 region has 14 residues. Looked up from germline, CDR1 is MGHRA and CDR2 is YSYEKL. The V and J ends lost 1 base and 6 bases respectively, with 9 bases between them. This CDR3 is CASSQAGVPGELFF. The DNA for the CDR3 is TGCGCCAGCAGCCAAGCCGGGGTCCCCGGGGAGCTGTTTTTT.

This clonotype was recorded at least ten times. The chain couples TRBV5-1 to TRBJ1-5, with TRBD1 matching 9 bases. The CDR3 is 15 amino acids. Losses at the gene ends were 5 bases for V and 5 bases for J; bases not matched to a gene: 8. Per the germline V gene, CDR1 is SGHRS and CDR2 is YFSETQ. CDR3 nucleotide sequence: TGCGCCAGCAGACGGACAGGGGATGAGGATCAGCCCCAGCATTTT. Protein product: CASRRTGDEDQPQHF.

This clonotype appeared many times. This rearrangement joins TRBV20-1 to TRBJ2-7, with D unresolved. The germline V gene encodes CDR1 DFQATT and CDR2 SNEGSKA (reference sequence). The CDR3 contains 12 residues. Trimming left V 1 base short and J 3 bases short, with 7 bases between. CDR3 sequence reads: CSARANSYEQYF. The CDR3 nucleotides are TGCAGTGCTAGAGCCAACAGCTACGAGCAGTACTTC.

This clonotype came up many times. The chain combines TRBV25-1 with TRBJ2-4; 8 bases are shared with TRBD1. V shed 5 bases and J 1 base; nucleotides not matched to a gene: 13. The germline CDR1 and CDR2 sequences are MGHDK and SYGVNS. The CDR3 length is 18 residues. CDR3 residues: CASSPSRQGANAKNIQYF. The CDR3 DNA reads as TGTGCCAGCAGTCCCTCCCGGCAGGGGGCCAACGCCAAAAACATTCAGTACTTC.

This clonotype came up many times. In DNA, the CDR3 is TGTGCCAGCAGCCAACTAAGGGGTGGCACTGAAGCTTTCTTT. Encoded protein: CASSQLRGGTEAFF. The V and J genes are TRBV9 and TRBJ1-1; D possibly corresponds to TRBD1 (5 bases). Between the trimmed V and J ends, which lost 4 bases and 4 bases, there was a span of 14 bases. The CDR3 is made up of 14 amino acids. Germline CDR1 SGDLS, CDR2 YYNGEE.

This clonotype showed up many times. The chain combines TRBV10-2 with TRBJ1-2; tentative D call: TRBD1 (6 bases). CDR1 and CDR2 (germline): WSHSY, SAAADI. The V end was cut by 0 bases, the J end by 4 bases, with 12 bases between. This CDR3 comprises 15 residues. CDR3 nucleotides: TGCGCCAGCAGTGAGTCAGGGGGGACGGGCTATGGCTACACCTTC. Amino acids: CASSESGGTGYGYTF.

This clonotype showed up many times. This CDR3 is CAWSRGQLNTEAFF. The CDR3 DNA reads TGTGCCTGGAGTAGAGGGCAATTGAACACTGAAGCTTTCTTT. V usage is TRBV30 and J usage is TRBJ1-1, with D hard to call. V was shortened by 2 bases and J by 0 bases, with 10 bases between the two germline ends. The CDR3 is 14 amino acids. CDR1 is GTSNPN, CDR2 SVGIG, per germline (reference sequence).

This clonotype was counted at least ten times. This chain joins TRBV27 and TRBJ2-7; D unresolved. The germline CDR1 and CDR2 sequences are MNHEY and SMNVEV (reference sequence). Between the trimmed V and J ends, which lost 2 bases and 5 bases, there was a span of 13 bases. The CDR3 is 14 residues long. In DNA, the CDR3 is TGTGCCAGCAGTTTAACGCCTAGAACCCACGAGCAGTACTTC. Its protein is CASSLTPRTHEQYF.

The chain couples TRBV30 to TRBJ2-2, with a possible D match to TRBD2 (6 bases). With 3 bases removed from V and 5 bases from J, the gap between germline ends came to 16 bases. The germline V gene has CDR1 GTSNPN and CDR2 SVGIG (reference sequence). This CDR3 has 15 residues. CDR3 sequence reads: CAWSGAGIMTGELFF. CDR3 nucleotide sequence: TGTGCCTGGAGCGGGGCGGGGATAATGACCGGGGAGCTGTTTTTT.

This clonotype was found many times. V usage is TRBV12-3 or TRBV12-4 and J usage is TRBJ2-5; 8 bases are a match to TRBD2. CDR3 length: 14 amino acids. V lost 6 bases and J lost 3; bases outside the gene matches: 6. This CDR3 is CASSVGRGEETQYF. Written as DNA, the CDR3 is TGTGCCAGCAGCGTCGGGAGGGGGGAAGAGACCCAGTACTTC.